A selection of T cell receptor beta chains follows, all from one sample in a study of cytomegalovirus exposure and HLA in healthy donors. Sequenced by immunoSEQ multiplex PCR; TCRdb stores in-frame clones only, minus some. Among over 130,000 clones listed, about 80% were seen once. Input material: PBMCs. The receptor set was obtained from a man in his forties in good health and CMV-seronegative. The CDR3 runs from the conserved cysteine through the conserved F or W. Each record gives: J gene, V gene, clone size, D gene, CDR3 length, CDR3 DNA, CDR3 protein. The D gene is left open where the match is weak. The size entry is marked missing in some rows and otherwise reads once, few, many or a size class.

J: TRBJ1-5
V: TRBV19
size: few
D: -
length: 15
DNA: TGTGCCAGTAGTCGGTCTGGGGGCGGCAATCAGCCCCAGCATTTT
CDR3: CASSRSGGGNQPQHF

J: TRBJ2-2
V: TRBV7-6
size: -
D: -
length: 17
DNA: TGTGCCAGCAGCTTAGGTGAAGGACTTACGAACACCGGGGAGCTGTTTTTT
CDR3: CASSLGEGLTNTGELFF

J: TRBJ2-1
V: TRBV7-9
size: once
D: -
length: 12
DNA: TGTGCCAGCAGCTTAAACAACAATGAGCAGTTCTTC
CDR3: CASSLNNNEQFF

J: TRBJ2-1
V: TRBV28
size: -
D: TRBD2
length: 17
DNA: TGTGCCACCGCGGGCATAGCGGGAAAGGAGTCCTACAATGAGCAGTTCTTC
CDR3: CATAGIAGKESYNEQFF

J: TRBJ2-4
V: TRBV12-5
size: once
D: -
length: 14
DNA: TGTGCTAGTGGTTTGACAGGGGGGGGAGACAGTCAGTACTTC
CDR3: CASGLTGGGDSQYF

J: TRBJ2-1
V: TRBV19
size: -
D: -
length: 15
DNA: TGTGCCAGTATGTTGGGGGGTGCCTTGTCCAATGAGCAGTTCTTC
CDR3: CASMLGGALSNEQFF

J: TRBJ1-2
V: TRBV7-6
size: -
D: -
length: 16
DNA: TGTGCCAGCAGCCCGGGCCCAGGGGACCAAGGCTATGGCTACACCTTC
CDR3: CASSPGPGDQGYGYTF

J: TRBJ2-3
V: TRBV19
size: -
D: -
length: 15
DNA: TGTGCCAGTAGTATAGCGGGATGGGGCACAGATACGCAGTATTTT
CDR3: CASSIAGWGTDTQYF

J: TRBJ2-5
V: TRBV27
size: -
D: TRBD2
length: 16
DNA: TGTGCCAGCAGTCCGGGGACTAGCGGGATCTCGGAGACCCAGTACTTC
CDR3: CASSPGTSGISETQYF

J: TRBJ1-4
V: TRBV2
size: once
D: TRBD1
length: 17
DNA: TGTGCCAGCAGTGGGCCGGGACAGGGGGCTCCTAATGAAAAACTGTTTTTT
CDR3: CASSGPGQGAPNEKLFF

J: TRBJ2-2
V: TRBV5-6
size: -
D: TRBD2
length: 19
DNA: TGTGCCAGCAGCTACCCGCCATTGAGAGCGGGAGAGGGGTCCGGGGAGCTGTTTTTT
CDR3: CASSYPPLRAGEGSGELFF

J: TRBJ2-1
V: TRBV28
size: -
D: TRBD2
length: 15
DNA: TGTGCCAGCAGTTTGGGAGCGGGGGGGCTCGTCGGGCAGTTCTTC
CDR3: CASSLGAGGLVGQFF

J: TRBJ2-7
V: TRBV4-1
size: -
D: -
length: 13
DNA: TGCGCCAGCGGCACAGGGATTAAAGATGGGCAGTACTTC
CDR3: CASGTGIKDGQYF

J: TRBJ1-4
V: TRBV29-1
size: -
D: -
length: 15
DNA: TGCAGCGTGCAACAGCAACAGCTCTTTAATGAAAAACTGTTTTTT
CDR3: CSVQQQQLFNEKLFF

J: TRBJ2-7
V: TRBV2
size: -
D: TRBD2
length: 17
DNA: TGTGCCAGCAGTGAGACGGGACTAGCGTGGGGCTCCTACGAGCAGTACTTC
CDR3: CASSETGLAWGSYEQYF

J: TRBJ2-1
V: TRBV5-1
size: -
D: TRBD2
length: 18
DNA: TGCGCCAGCAGCTGGGGGAGGGCTAGCGGGCGCGCTTACAATGAGCAGTTCTTC
CDR3: CASSWGRASGRAYNEQFF

J: TRBJ2-1
V: TRBV5-1
size: -
D: TRBD2
length: 14
DNA: TGCGCCAGCAGGGCTAGCGGACCCTACAATGAGCAGTTCTTC
CDR3: CASRASGPYNEQFF

J: TRBJ1-2
V: TRBV19
size: -
D: -
length: 12
DNA: TGTGCCAGTAGTCCGGCAGGTACGGGCTACACCTTC
CDR3: CASSPAGTGYTF

J: TRBJ2-1
V: TRBV14
size: -
D: TRBD2
length: 19
DNA: TGTGCCAGCAGCTTCCGGGACGCTCGGCGGGGGGGCAGGAGCAATGAGCAGTTCTTC
CDR3: CASSFRDARRGGRSNEQFF

J: TRBJ1-1
V: TRBV7-3
size: -
D: TRBD1
length: 16
DNA: TGTGCCAGCAGCTTAACCACAGCAGGGGGGTGGACTGAAGCTTTCTTT
CDR3: CASSLTTAGGWTEAFF

J: TRBJ2-7
V: TRBV2
size: -
D: -
length: 12
DNA: TGTGCCAGCACTAGATATACCTACGAGCAGTACTTC
CDR3: CASTRYTYEQYF

J: TRBJ2-7
V: TRBV19
size: once
D: -
length: 17
DNA: TGTGCCAGTAGGCCAGAAGGACAGGCGGGGAGGACCTACGAGCAGTACTTC
CDR3: CASRPEGQAGRTYEQYF

J: TRBJ1-5
V: TRBV2
size: -
D: -
length: 15
DNA: TGTGCCAGCAGTGAGCGGTCTCATAGCAATCAGCCCCAGCATTTT
CDR3: CASSERSHSNQPQHF

J: TRBJ2-3
V: TRBV5-1
size: few
D: TRBD2
length: 16
DNA: TGCGCCAGCAGCCTGGGACTAGCGTCTAGCACAGATACGCAGTATTTT
CDR3: CASSLGLASSTDTQYF